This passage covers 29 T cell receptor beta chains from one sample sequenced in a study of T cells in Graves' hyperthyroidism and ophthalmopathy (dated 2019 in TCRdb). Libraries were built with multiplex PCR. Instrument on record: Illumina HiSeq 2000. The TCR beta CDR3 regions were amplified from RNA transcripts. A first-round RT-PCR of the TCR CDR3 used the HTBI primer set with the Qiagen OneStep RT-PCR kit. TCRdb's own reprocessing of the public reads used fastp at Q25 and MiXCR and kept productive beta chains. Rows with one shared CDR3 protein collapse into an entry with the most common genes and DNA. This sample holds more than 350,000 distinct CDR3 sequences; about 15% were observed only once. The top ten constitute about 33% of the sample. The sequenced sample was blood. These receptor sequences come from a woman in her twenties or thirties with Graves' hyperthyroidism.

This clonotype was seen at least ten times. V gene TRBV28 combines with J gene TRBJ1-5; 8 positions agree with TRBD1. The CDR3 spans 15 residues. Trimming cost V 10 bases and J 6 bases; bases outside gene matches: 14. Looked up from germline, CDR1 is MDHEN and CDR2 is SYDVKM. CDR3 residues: CATTTGGTGSQPQHF. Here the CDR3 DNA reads TGTGCCACAACGACGGGGGGGACAGGAAGTCAGCCCCAGCATTTT.

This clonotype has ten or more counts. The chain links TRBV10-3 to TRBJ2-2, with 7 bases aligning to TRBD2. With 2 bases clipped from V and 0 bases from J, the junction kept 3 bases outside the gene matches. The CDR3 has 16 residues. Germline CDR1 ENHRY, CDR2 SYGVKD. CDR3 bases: TGTGCCATCAGTGAGGCTAGCGGATCGAACACCGGGGAGCTGTTTTTT. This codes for CAISEASGSNTGELFF.

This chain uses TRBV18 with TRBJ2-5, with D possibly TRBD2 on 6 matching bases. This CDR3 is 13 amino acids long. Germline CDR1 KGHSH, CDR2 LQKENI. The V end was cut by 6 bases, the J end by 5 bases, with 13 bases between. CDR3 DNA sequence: TGTGCCAGCTCCTCAGGAGGGTACGAGACCCAGTACTTC. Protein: CASSSGGYETQYF.

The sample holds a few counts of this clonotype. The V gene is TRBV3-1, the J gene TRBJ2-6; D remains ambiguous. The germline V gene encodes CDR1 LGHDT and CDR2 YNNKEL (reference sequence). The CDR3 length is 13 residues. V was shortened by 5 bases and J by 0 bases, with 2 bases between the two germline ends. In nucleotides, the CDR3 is TGTGCCAGCAGCGGCTCTGGGGCCAACGTCCTGACTTTC. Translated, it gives CASSGSGANVLTF.

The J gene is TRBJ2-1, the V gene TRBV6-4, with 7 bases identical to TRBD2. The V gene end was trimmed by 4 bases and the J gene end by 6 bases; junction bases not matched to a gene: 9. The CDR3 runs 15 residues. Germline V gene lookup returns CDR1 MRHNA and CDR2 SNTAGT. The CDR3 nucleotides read TGTGCCAGCAGTGGGGCGGGAGTGGCGGGCAATGAGCAGTTCTTC. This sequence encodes CASSGAGVAGNEQFF.

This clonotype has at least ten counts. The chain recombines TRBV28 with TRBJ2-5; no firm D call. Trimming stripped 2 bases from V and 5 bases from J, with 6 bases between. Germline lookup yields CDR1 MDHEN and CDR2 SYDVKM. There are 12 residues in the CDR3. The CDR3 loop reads CASSLAIETQYF. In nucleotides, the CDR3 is TGTGCCAGCAGTTTAGCCATCGAGACCCAGTACTTC. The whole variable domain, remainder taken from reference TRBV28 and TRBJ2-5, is DVKVTQSSRYLVKRTGEKVFLECVQDMDHENMFWYRQDPGLGLRLIYFSYDVKMKEKGDIPEGYSVSREKKERFSLILESASTNQTSMYLCASSLAIETQYFGPGTRLLVL.

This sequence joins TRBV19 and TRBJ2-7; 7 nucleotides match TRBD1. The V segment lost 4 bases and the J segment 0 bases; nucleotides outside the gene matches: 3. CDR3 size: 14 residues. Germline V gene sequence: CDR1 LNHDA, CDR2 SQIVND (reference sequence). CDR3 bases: TGTGCCAGTAGTAAGACAGGGTCCTCCTACGAGCAGTACTTC. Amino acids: CASSKTGSSYEQYF. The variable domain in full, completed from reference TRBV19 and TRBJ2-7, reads DGGITQSPKYLFRKEGQNVTLSCEQNLNHDAMYWYRQDPGQGLRLIYYSQIVNDFQKGDIAEGYSVSREKKESFPLTVTSAQKNPTAFYLCASSKTGSSYEQYFGPGTRLTVT.

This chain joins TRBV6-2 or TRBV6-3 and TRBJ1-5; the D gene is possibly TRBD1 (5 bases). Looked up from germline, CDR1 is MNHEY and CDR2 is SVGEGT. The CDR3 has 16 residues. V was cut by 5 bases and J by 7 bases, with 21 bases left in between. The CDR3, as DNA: TGTGCCAGCAGTCAGGGACCTTCCATGGGGGACCAGCCCCAGCATTTT. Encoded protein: CASSQGPSMGDQPQHF.

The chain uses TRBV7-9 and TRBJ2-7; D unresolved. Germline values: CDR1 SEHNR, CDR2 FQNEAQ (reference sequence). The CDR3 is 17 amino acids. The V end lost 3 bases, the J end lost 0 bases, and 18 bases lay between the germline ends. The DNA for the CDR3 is TGTGCCAGCAGCTTTCCGGACGGTGGGCTGCACTCCTACGAGCAGTACTTC. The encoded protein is CASSFPDGGLHSYEQYF.

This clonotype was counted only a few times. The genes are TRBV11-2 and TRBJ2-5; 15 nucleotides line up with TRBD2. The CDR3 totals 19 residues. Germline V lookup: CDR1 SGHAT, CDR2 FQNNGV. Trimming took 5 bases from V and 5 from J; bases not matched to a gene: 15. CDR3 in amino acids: CASSKYFGLAGGLGETQYF. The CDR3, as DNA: TGTGCCAGCAGCAAATACTTTGGACTAGCGGGAGGGCTTGGGGAGACCCAGTACTTC. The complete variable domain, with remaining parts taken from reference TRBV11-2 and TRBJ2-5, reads EAGVAQSPRYKIIEKRQSVAFWCNPISGHATLYWYQQILGQGPKLLIQFQNNGVVDDSQLPKDRFSAERLKGVDSTLKIQPAKLEDSAVYLCASSKYFGLAGGLGETQYFGPGTRLLVL.

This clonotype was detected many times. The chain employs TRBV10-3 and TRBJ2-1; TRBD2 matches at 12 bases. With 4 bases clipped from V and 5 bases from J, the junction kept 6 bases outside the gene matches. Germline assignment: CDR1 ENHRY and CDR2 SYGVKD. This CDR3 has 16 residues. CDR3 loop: CAISALLAGGDNEQFF. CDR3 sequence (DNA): TGTGCCATCAGTGCACTACTAGCGGGAGGAGACAATGAGCAGTTCTTC.

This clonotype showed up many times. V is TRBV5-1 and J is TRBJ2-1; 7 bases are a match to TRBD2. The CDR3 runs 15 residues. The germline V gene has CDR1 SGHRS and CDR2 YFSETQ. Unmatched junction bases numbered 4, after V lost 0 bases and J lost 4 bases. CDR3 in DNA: TGCGCCAGCAGCTTGGCGACTAGCCAATACAATGAGCAGTTCTTC. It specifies CASSLATSQYNEQFF. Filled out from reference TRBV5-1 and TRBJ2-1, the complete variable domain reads KAGVTQTPRYLIKTRGQQVTLSCSPISGHRSVSWYQQTPGQGLQFLFEYFSETQRNKGNFPGRFSGRQFSNSRSEMNVSTLELGDSALYLCASSLATSQYNEQFFGPGTRLTVL.

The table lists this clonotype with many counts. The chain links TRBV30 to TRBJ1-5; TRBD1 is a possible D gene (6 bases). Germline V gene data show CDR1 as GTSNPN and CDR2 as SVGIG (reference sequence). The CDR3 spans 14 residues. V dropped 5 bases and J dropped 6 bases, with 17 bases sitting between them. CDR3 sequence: CAWSGGALGQPQHF. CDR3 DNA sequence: TGTGCCTGGTCCGGGGGGGCTCTCGGTCAGCCCCAGCATTTT.

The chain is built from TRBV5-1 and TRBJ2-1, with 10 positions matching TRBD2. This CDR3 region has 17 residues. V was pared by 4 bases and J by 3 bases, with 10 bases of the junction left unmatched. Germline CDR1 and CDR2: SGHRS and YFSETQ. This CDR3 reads CASSAWASGRIYNEQFF. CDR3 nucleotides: TGCGCCAGCAGCGCCTGGGCTAGCGGGAGAATCTACAATGAGCAGTTCTTC.

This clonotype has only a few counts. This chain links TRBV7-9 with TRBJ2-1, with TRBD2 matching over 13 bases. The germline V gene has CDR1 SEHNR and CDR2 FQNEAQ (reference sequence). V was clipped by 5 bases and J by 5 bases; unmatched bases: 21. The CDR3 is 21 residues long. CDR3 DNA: TGTGCCAGCAGCCTGATCCGGACTAGCGGGAGAGGCGGGGCCCGGGACAATGAGCAGTTCTTC. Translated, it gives CASSLIRTSGRGGARDNEQFF.

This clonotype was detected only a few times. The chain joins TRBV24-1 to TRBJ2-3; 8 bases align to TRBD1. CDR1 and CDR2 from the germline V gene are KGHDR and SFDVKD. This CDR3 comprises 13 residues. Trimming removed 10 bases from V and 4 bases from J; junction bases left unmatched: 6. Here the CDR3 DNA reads TGTGCCACTCGACAGGGGAACGCAGATACGCAGTATTTT. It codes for CATRQGNADTQYF.

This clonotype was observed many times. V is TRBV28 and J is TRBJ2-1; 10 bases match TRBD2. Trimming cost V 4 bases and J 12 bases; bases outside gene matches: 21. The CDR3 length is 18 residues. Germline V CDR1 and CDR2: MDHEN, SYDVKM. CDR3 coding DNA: TGTGCCAGCAGTTCAATAGCGGGAGGCCCTCCAGTCGCAATGAGGCAGTTCTTC. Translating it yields CASSSIAGGPPVAMRQFF.

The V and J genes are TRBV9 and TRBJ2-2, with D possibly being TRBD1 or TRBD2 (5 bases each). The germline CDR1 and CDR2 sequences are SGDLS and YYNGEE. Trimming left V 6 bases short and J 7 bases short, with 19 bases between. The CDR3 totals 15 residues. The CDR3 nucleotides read TGTGCCAGCAAGTTACGGGACGACTACCTCGGGGAGCTGTTTTTT. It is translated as CASKLRDDYLGELFF.

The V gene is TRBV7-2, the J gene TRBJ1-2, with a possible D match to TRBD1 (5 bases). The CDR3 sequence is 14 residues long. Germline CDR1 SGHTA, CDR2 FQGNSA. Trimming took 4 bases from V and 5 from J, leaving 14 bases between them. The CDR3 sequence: CASSYYRSGYGYTF. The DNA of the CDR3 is TGTGCCAGCAGCTACTACAGGTCGGGGTATGGCTACACCTTC. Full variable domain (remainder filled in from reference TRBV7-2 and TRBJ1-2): GAGVSQSPSNKVTEKGKDVELRCDPISGHTALYWYRQSLGQGLEFLIYFQGNSAPDKSGLPSDRFSAERTGGSVSTLTIQRTQQEDSAVYLCASSYYRSGYGYTFGSGTRLTVV.

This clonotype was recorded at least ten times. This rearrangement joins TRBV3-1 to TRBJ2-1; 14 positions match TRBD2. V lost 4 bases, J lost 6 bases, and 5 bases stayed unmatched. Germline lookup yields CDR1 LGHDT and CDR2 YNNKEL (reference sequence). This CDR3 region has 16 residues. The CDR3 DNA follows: TGTGCCAGCAGCCCCCGGACTAGCGGGGGGACCAATGAGCAGTTCTTC. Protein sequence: CASSPRTSGGTNEQFF.

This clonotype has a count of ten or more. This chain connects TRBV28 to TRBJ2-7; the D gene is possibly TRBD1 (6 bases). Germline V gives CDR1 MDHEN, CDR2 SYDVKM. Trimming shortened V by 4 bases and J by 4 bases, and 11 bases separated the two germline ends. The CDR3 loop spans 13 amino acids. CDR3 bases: TGTGCCAGCAGTTCGGGACACCAATACGAGCAGTACTTC. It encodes CASSSGHQYEQYF. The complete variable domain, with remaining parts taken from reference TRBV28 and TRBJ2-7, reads DVKVTQSSRYLVKRTGEKVFLECVQDMDHENMFWYRQDPGLGLRLIYFSYDVKMKEKGDIPEGYSVSREKKERFSLILESASTNQTSMYLCASSSGHQYEQYFGPGTRLTVT.

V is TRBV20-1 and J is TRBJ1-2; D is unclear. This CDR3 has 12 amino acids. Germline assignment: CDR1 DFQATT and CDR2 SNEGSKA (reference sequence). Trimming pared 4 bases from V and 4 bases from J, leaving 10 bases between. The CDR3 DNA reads TGCAGTGCTACTATGTCAATCTATGGCTACACCTTC. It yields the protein CSATMSIYGYTF.

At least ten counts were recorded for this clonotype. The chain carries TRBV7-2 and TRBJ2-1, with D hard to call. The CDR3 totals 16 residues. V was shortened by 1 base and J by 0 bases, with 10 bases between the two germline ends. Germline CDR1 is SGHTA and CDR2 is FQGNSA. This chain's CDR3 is CASSLDTASSYNEQFF. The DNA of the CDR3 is TGTGCCAGCAGCTTAGACACAGCGAGCTCCTACAATGAGCAGTTCTTC.

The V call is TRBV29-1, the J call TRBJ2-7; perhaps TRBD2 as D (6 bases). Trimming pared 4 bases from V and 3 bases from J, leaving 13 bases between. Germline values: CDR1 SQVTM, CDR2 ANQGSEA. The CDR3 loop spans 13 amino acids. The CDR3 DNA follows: TGCAGCGTTGCGCGGGGAGACCTCTACGAGCAGTACTTC. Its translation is CSVARGDLYEQYF.

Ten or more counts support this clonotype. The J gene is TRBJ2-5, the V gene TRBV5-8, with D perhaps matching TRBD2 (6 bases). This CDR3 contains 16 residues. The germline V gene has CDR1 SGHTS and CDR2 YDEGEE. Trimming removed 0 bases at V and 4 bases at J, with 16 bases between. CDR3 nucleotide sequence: TGTGCCAGCAGCTTGGAGACTAGTGCCCTTCGAGAGACCCAGTACTTC. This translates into CASSLETSALRETQYF.

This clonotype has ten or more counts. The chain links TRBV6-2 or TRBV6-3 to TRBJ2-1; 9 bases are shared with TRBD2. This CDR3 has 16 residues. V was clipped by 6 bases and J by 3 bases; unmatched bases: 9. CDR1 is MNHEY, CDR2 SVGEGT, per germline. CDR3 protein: CASSTRLAEFYNEQFF. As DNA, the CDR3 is TGTGCCAGCAGCACCAGACTAGCGGAATTCTACAATGAGCAGTTCTTC.

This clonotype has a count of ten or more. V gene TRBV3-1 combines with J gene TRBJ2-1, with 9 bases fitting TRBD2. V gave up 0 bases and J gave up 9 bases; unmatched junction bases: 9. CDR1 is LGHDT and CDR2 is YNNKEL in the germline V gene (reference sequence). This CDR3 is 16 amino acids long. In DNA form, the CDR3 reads TGTGCCAGCAGCCAAGATCTACTAGCGGGTTTGGGTGAGCAGTTCTTC. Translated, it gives CASSQDLLAGLGEQFF.

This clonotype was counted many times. This CDR3 is CSAFGETQYF. CDR3 coding DNA: TGCAGTGCTTTTGGGGAGACCCAGTACTTC. The V gene is TRBV20-1, the J gene TRBJ2-5; D call uncertain. V gave up 5 bases and J gave up 5 bases, with 6 bases separating them. Germline CDR1 and CDR2: DFQATT and SNEGSKA (reference sequence). The CDR3 runs 10 residues.

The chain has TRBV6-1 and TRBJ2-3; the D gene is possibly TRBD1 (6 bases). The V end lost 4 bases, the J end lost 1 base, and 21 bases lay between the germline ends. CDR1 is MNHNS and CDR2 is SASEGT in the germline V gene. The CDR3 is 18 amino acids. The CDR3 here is CASSGMTGSVIGTDTQYF. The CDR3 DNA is TGTGCCAGCAGTGGGATGACAGGAAGTGTAATCGGCACAGATACGCAGTATTTT.